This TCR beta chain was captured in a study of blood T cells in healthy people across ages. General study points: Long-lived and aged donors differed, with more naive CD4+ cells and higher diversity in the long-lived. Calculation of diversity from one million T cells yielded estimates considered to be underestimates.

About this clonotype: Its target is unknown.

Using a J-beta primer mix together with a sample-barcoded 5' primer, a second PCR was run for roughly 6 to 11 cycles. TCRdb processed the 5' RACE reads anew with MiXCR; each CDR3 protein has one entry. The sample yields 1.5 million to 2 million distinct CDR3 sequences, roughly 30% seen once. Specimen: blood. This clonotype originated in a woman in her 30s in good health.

The DNA of the CDR3 is TGTGCCAGCAGTACCGGGGCCAGCAATCAGCCCCAGCATTTT. As protein: CASSTGASNQPQHF. This chain connects TRBV6-2 or TRBV6-3 to TRBJ1-5; D might be TRBD1 (5 bases). V was pared by 5 bases and J by 1 base, with 9 bases between. CDR3 length equals 14 residues. Germline V gene data show CDR1 as MNHEY and CDR2 as SVGEGT.